The sequence of this TCR beta chain was determined in a study of shared clonotypes between healthy human individuals. To note about this clone: Its antigen is unknown.

The CDR3 is 15 residues long. Germline trimming cut 5 bases from V and 5 bases from J; bases unmatched to any gene: 12. Germline CDR1 and CDR2: SGHTA and FQGNSA. Whole-study findings and limits: Clonotypes shared by all four sorted-subset donors had higher generation probabilities than non-shared clonotypes. Estimated richness was generally greater in naive than memory subsets.

There were only Caucasian adults among the donors, and all lived in Nashville, Tennessee. Investigators divided CD4+ cells into CD45RA+ naive and CD45RA-negative memory subsets. Measured with immunoSEQ multiplex PCR; TCRdb has only the in-frame clones, and not every one. Of around 990,000 clones listed, roughly 80% are singletons. The J gene is TRBJ2-7, the V gene TRBV7-2; 7 bases align to TRBD1. Sequencing was done on a sample of memory CD4+ T cells from PBMCs. Stated subset: CD45RA-negative fraction. This TCR was recovered from a man in his late teens or twenties in good health. Some clones in this sample may be carry-over from other donors' samples. In DNA, the CDR3 is TGTGCCAGCAGCCCCCGACAGGGCGCGTTGGACGAGCAGTACTTC. It specifies CASSPRQGALDEQYF. The whole variable domain, remainder taken from reference TRBV7-2 and TRBJ2-7, is GAGVSQSPSNKVTEKGKDVELRCDPISGHTALYWYRQSLGQGLEFLIYFQGNSAPDKSGLPSDRFSAERTGGSVSTLTIQRTQQEDSAVYLCASSPRQGALDEQYFGPGTRLTVT.